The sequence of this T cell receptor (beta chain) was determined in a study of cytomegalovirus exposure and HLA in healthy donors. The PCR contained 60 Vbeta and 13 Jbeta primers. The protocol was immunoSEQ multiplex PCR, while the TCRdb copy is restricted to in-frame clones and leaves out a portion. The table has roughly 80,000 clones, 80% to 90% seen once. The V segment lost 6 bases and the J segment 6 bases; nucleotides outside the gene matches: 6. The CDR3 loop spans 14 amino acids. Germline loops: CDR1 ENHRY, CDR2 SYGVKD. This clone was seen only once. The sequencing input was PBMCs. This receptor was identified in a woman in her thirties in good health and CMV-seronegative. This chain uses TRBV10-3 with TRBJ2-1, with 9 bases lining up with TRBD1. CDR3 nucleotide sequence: TGTGCCATCAGCCGGACAGGGGCACGCAATGAGCAGTTCTTC. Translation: CAISRTGARNEQFF.